This passage covers 14 T cell receptor beta chains from one sample sequenced in a study of regulatory T cells in long-lasting Graves disease (dated by TCRdb to the early 2020s). The label giving this sample's time point can be read as: newly diagnosed GD, antithyroid drugs for less than 3 months. For both TCR sequencing and RNA sequencing, RNA was extracted from PBMCs in TRIzol. Libraries came from multiplex PCR. Sequenced on an Illumina HiSeq 4000. CDR3 regions were amplified by Arm-PCR with iRepertoire HTBI primers to construct TCR beta libraries. In-frame beta chains were kept once TCRdb had trimmed the public reads at Q25 with fastp and called clones with MiXCR. Here each entry gathers all rows of one CDR3 protein and keeps the most common genes and DNA. This sample lists roughly 420,000 distinct CDR3 sequences; about 14% were detected once. About a fifth of the sample comes from the top ten. The source material was peripheral blood mononuclear cells (PBMCs), sampled at new diagnosis, from a patient treated with antithyroid drugs. The receptors here all came from a female donor with Graves disease.

This clonotype was seen at least ten times. The gene calls are TRBV7-9 and TRBJ2-3; no clear D gene. Germline V CDR1 and CDR2: SEHNR, FQNEAQ (reference sequence). The CDR3 contains 12 residues. Trimming shortened V by 10 bases and J by 4 bases, and 12 bases separated the two germline ends. As DNA, the CDR3 is TGTGCCACCCTAACAGAGTCAGATACGCAGTATTTT. Protein sequence: CATLTESDTQYF. The complete variable domain, with remaining parts taken from reference TRBV7-9 and TRBJ2-3, reads DTGVSQNPRHKITKRGQNVTFRCDPISEHNRLYWYRQTLGQGPEFLTYFQNEAQLEKSRLLSDRFSAERPKGSFSTLEIQRTEQGDSAMYLCATLTESDTQYFGPGTRLTVL.

Ten or more counts support this clonotype. This sequence joins TRBV2 and TRBJ1-2; D is unclear. Trimming cost V 0 bases and J 4 bases, with 9 bases left between them. The CDR3 runs 14 residues. From germline, CDR1 is SNHLY and CDR2 FYNNEI. Here the CDR3 reads CASSEARHGYGYTF. CDR3 bases: TGTGCCAGCAGTGAAGCGCGTCACGGCTATGGCTACACCTTC.

The CDR3 bases are TGTGCCAGCAGCTTGGGAGCAGGGCGTGGTGCAGATACGCAGTATTTT. It translates to CASSLGAGRGADTQYF. The rearrangement links TRBV7-9 to TRBJ2-3; D may match TRBD1 or TRBD2 (5 bases each). Germline loops: CDR1 SEHNR, CDR2 FQNEAQ (reference sequence). The CDR3 spans 16 residues. Trimming removed 3 bases at V and 4 bases at J, with 17 bases between.

In its sample, this clonotype was seen a few times. The CDR3 coding sequence is TGTGCCAGCAGCTTACTCACCGGGACGGAGGAAAAACTGTTTTTT. Encoded protein: CASSLLTGTEEKLFF. V usage is TRBV4-2 and J usage is TRBJ1-4; TRBD1 might be the D (5 bases). The germline V and J ends were trimmed by 5 bases and 8 bases, with 18 bases remaining between them. The germline V gene encodes CDR1 LGHNA and CDR2 YNFKEQ. This CDR3 spans 15 amino acids.

This clonotype was observed many times. This chain links TRBV7-9 with TRBJ1-5, with 7 bases identical to TRBD1. Germline V gene sequence: CDR1 SEHNR, CDR2 FQNEAQ (reference sequence). This CDR3 region has 15 residues. Losses at the gene ends were 3 bases for V and 0 bases for J; bases not matched to a gene: 2. Here the CDR3 reads CASSLGQYSNQPQHF. For the CDR3, the DNA is TGTGCCAGCAGCTTGGGACAGTATAGCAATCAGCCCCAGCATTTT.

This clonotype was recorded at least ten times. The chain couples TRBV7-2 to TRBJ2-5, with 16 nucleotides matching TRBD2. Germline V lookup: CDR1 SGHTA, CDR2 FQGNSA. The CDR3 extends over 15 amino acids. V trimming: 5 bases; J trimming: 10 bases; junction bases outside the gene matches: 7. The CDR3 is CASSPGTSGRANQYF. In nucleotides, the CDR3 is TGTGCCAGCAGCCCCGGGACTAGCGGGAGGGCTAACCAGTACTTC.

This clonotype was counted a few times. This chain uses TRBV5-1 with TRBJ1-2, with 7 bases identical to TRBD1. Germline-derived CDR1 and CDR2 are SGHRS and YFSETQ. CDR3 length: 11 residues. V was clipped by 6 bases and J by 6 bases; unmatched bases: 2. CDR3 sequence (DNA): TGCGCCAGCACACAGGGGAATGGCTACACCTTC. Its translation: CASTQGNGYTF.

This clonotype was seen at least ten times. V is TRBV10-3 and J is TRBJ1-2; D not resolved. Germline V CDR1 and CDR2: ENHRY, SYGVKD. The CDR3 totals 11 residues. The V and J ends lost 7 bases and 0 bases respectively, with 3 bases between them. CDR3 bases: TGTGCCATCATGTCTAACTATGGCTACACCTTC. It translates to CAIMSNYGYTF.

In its sample, this clonotype was seen many times. This rearrangement joins TRBV28 to TRBJ2-2; 8 bases map to TRBD1. The germline gives CDR1 MDHEN, CDR2 SYDVKM. V lost 8 bases and J lost 7; bases outside the gene matches: 3. The CDR3 runs 12 residues. The CDR3 protein is CASGQGVGELFF. The CDR3 nucleotides read TGTGCCAGCGGACAGGGTGTCGGGGAGCTGTTTTTT.

Ten or more counts support this clonotype. The rearrangement links TRBV2 to TRBJ1-1; D gene ambiguous. CDR1 is SNHLY and CDR2 is FYNNEI in the germline V gene. V dropped 7 bases and J dropped 8 bases, with 23 bases sitting between them. This CDR3 comprises 15 residues. The chain's CDR3 is CASKYLGGGLGEAFF. Here the CDR3 DNA reads TGTGCCAGCAAGTATCTGGGTGGTGGGTTGGGGGAAGCTTTCTTT.

This clonotype was seen more than once but under ten times. The V call is TRBV29-1, the J call TRBJ2-2, with 7 bases aligning to TRBD2. J lost 6 bases, V lost 4 bases, and 2 bases had no gene match. The V gene's germline CDR1 is SQVTM and CDR2 ANQGSEA. The CDR3 has 12 amino acids. The CDR3, as DNA: TGCAGCGTTGGACTAGCAGCCGGGGAGCTGTTTTTT. Its translation: CSVGLAAGELFF.

This clonotype occurred many times. The rearrangement joins TRBV7-9 to TRBJ2-3, with 8 bases that match TRBD1. Germline V gene data show CDR1 as SEHNR and CDR2 as FQNEAQ (reference sequence). J was trimmed by 0 bases and V by 6 bases; bases with no gene match: 8. CDR3 length: 16 amino acids. The CDR3 loop reads CASSESGGISTDTQYF. DNA of the CDR3: TGTGCCAGCAGTGAATCAGGGGGCATTAGCACAGATACGCAGTATTTT.

The table lists this clonotype with many counts. The chain is built from TRBV4-2 and TRBJ1-2; 12 positions match TRBD1. This CDR3 has 17 residues. Germline CDR1 LGHNA, CDR2 YNFKEQ. J gave up 8 bases and V 2 bases, and 12 bases lay outside the gene matches. The CDR3 spells CASSQRTSPGTGGGYTF. Written as DNA, the CDR3 is TGTGCCAGCAGCCAACGGACCTCTCCCGGGACAGGGGGCGGCTACACCTTC.

Worth noting for this clonotype: Given a much more abundant clone one base away, this may be a read error. V and J are TRBV4-3 and TRBJ2-1; the D gene is possibly TRBD1 (5 bases). The germline CDR1 and CDR2 sequences are LGHNA and YSLEER. The germline V and J ends were trimmed by 1 base and 10 bases, with 17 bases remaining between them. This CDR3 comprises 15 residues. The CDR3 coding sequence is TGCGCCAGCAGCCAAGTTGCGACAGACAGCTACGAGCAGTTCTTC. Protein sequence: CASSQVATDSYEQFF.